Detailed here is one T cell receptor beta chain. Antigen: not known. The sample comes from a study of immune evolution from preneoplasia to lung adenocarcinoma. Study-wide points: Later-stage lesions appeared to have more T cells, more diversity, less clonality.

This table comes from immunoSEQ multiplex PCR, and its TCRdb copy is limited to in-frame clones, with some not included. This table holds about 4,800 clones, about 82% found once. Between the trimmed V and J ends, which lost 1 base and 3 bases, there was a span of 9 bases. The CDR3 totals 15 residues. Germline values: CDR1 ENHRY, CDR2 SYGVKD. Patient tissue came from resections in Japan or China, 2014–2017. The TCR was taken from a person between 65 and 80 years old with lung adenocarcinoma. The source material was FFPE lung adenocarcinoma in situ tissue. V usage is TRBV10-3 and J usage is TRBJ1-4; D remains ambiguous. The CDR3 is CAISELGGSNEKLFF. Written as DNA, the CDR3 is TGTGCCATCAGTGAGTTAGGAGGATCTAATGAAAAACTGTTTTTT.